The sequence of this T cell receptor (beta chain) was determined in a study of regulatory T cells in long-lasting Graves disease. The time point was: newly diagnosed GD, antithyroid drugs for less than 3 months. Preparation of the TCR library used RNA extracted from PBMCs. The CDR3 spans 15 residues. Germline CDR1 and CDR2: SGHTA and FQGNSA. V dropped 4 bases and J dropped 8 bases, with 20 bases sitting between them. Building of the TCR beta libraries involved iRepertoire HTBI primers and Arm-PCR of CDR3 regions. TCRdb reprocessed the multiplex PCR reads with MiXCR, giving one entry per CDR3 protein. The sample has 420,000 or so distinct CDR3 sequences; around 17% are singletons. This clonotype came up many times. These data also formed part of another study, on T cells in Graves' hyperthyroidism and ophthalmopathy. This second study says: During a first-round RT-PCR of the TCR CDR3, the HTBI primer set was used.

The starting material was peripheral blood mononuclear cells (PBMCs), obtained at new diagnosis, from a patient treated with antithyroid drugs. The clonotype originates from a woman between 18 and 29 years old with Graves disease. The chain employs TRBV7-2 and TRBJ1-2, with TRBD1 as a possible D gene (6 bases). Here the CDR3 reads CASSYWGGGGVGYTF. In nucleotides, the CDR3 is TGTGCCAGCAGCTACTGGGGGGGCGGAGGGGTGGGCTACACCTTC.